The next 32 T cell receptor beta chains were all read from a single sample in a study of blood T cell repertoires in COVID-19. Using immunoSEQ multiplex PCR, the repertoire was profiled, and TCRdb retains in-frame clones only, with some absent. Here the sample spans fewer than 250,000 clones, 87% being singletons. Input material: PBMCs or T cells enriched from blood (not recorded which). The receptors stem from a man under 40 who had recovered from COVID-19.

The chain combines TRBV20-1 with TRBJ2-7, with TRBD2 identical over 8 bases. Germline CDR1 DFQATT, CDR2 SNEGSKA (reference sequence). V lost 3 bases and J lost 2; bases outside the gene matches: 6. CDR3 size: 14 residues. The CDR3 spells CSASWAGGAYEQYF. DNA of the CDR3: TGCAGTGCTAGTTGGGCGGGGGGAGCCTACGAGCAGTACTTC.

V usage is TRBV6-2 or TRBV6-3 and J usage is TRBJ1-1, with 8 bases aligning to TRBD1. CDR1 MNHEY and CDR2 SVGEGT come from the germline V gene. The CDR3 loop spans 16 amino acids. Trimming removed 5 bases from V and 5 bases from J; junction bases left unmatched: 13. CDR3 DNA: TGTGCCAGCAGTGAGCAACAGGGGGGTCAGGGGACTGAAGCTTTCTTT. Encoded protein: CASSEQQGGQGTEAFF.

The V call is TRBV18, the J call TRBJ2-3, with a possible D match to TRBD2 (5 bases). There are 12 residues in the CDR3. CDR1 is KGHSH, CDR2 LQKENI, per germline. The ends were cut back, 3 bases at V and 6 bases at J, with 7 bases in the middle. DNA for the CDR3: TGTGCCAGCTCACCTATAGCGGATACGCAGTATTTT. Translation gives CASSPIADTQYF. Full variable domain (rest looked up from reference TRBV18 and TRBJ2-3): NAGVMQNPRHLVRRRGQEARLRCSPMKGHSHVYWYRQLPEEGLKFMVYLQKENIIDESGMPKERFSAEFPKEGPSILRIQQVVRGDSAAYFCASSPIADTQYFGPGTRLTVL.

The rearrangement uses TRBV28 and TRBJ2-7; tentative D call: TRBD1 (6 bases). This CDR3 spans 13 amino acids. V lost 6 bases, J lost 1 base, and 10 bases lay in between. Germline V gene data show CDR1 as MDHEN and CDR2 as SYDVKM. CDR3 sequence: CASSPGQSYEQYF. The CDR3 bases are TGTGCCAGCAGCCCCGGACAGTCCTACGAGCAGTACTTC. The full variable domain, completed using reference TRBV28 and TRBJ2-7, is DVKVTQSSRYLVKRTGEKVFLECVQDMDHENMFWYRQDPGLGLRLIYFSYDVKMKEKGDIPEGYSVSREKKERFSLILESASTNQTSMYLCASSPGQSYEQYFGPGTRLTVT.

The chain has TRBV18 and TRBJ2-7; 12 positions agree with TRBD2. Trimming removed 3 bases from V and 7 bases from J; junction bases left unmatched: 10. The germline V gene encodes CDR1 KGHSH and CDR2 LQKENI. This CDR3 has 16 residues. The CDR3 sequence: CASSPTRLAGAGEQYF. The CDR3 coding sequence is TGTGCCAGCTCACCGACTAGACTAGCGGGAGCAGGAGAGCAGTACTTC.

This chain links TRBV19 with TRBJ1-4; the match to TRBD1 covers 8 bases. Looked up from germline, CDR1 is LNHDA and CDR2 is SQIVND (reference sequence). Germline trimming cut 3 bases from V and 6 bases from J; bases unmatched to any gene: 6. The CDR3 runs 15 residues. DNA of the CDR3: TGTGCCAGTAGTATGGGGGCAGGGGGCGATGAAAAACTGTTTTTT. It codes for CASSMGAGGDEKLFF.

The V and J genes are TRBV23-1 and TRBJ2-2, with TRBD2 as a possible D gene (6 bases). TRBV23-1 qualifies as an ORF whose function is uncertain. V was cut by 4 bases and J by 6 bases, with 9 bases left in between. The CDR3 is 13 residues long. CDR3 sequence (DNA): TGCGCCAGCAGTCTCGGGGAGGCCGGGGAGCTGTTTTTT. Translating gives CASSLGEAGELFF.

The V gene is TRBV2, the J gene TRBJ2-7, with 7 bases matching TRBD1. The CDR3 has 14 residues. After removal of 5 bases from V and 3 bases from J, the junction contained 7 bases not matched to a gene. In germline, CDR1 is SNHLY, CDR2 FYNNEI. CDR3 coding DNA: TGTGCCAGCAGTCGTGGGACAGCATTCTACGAGCAGTACTTC. Protein sequence: CASSRGTAFYEQYF.

The chain couples TRBV27 to TRBJ2-7, with D tentatively TRBD1 (6 bases). The CDR3 length is 12 residues. The V gene lost 8 bases and the J gene lost 4 bases, with 12 bases spanning the gap. Germline CDR1 reads MNHEY; CDR2 reads SMNVEV (reference sequence). The CDR3 nucleotides are TGTGCCAGCCGATACGGACAGTACGAGCAGTACTTC. Its protein is CASRYGQYEQYF.

V gene TRBV30 combines with J gene TRBJ1-1; no clear D gene. The V gene lost 5 bases and the J gene lost 3 bases, with 7 bases spanning the gap. The CDR3 is 11 residues long. Germline-derived CDR1 and CDR2 are GTSNPN and SVGIG (reference sequence). The CDR3 nucleotides are TGTGCCTGGTCGAGATACACTGAAGCTTTCTTT. The encoded protein is CAWSRYTEAFF.

This clone was seen only a few times. This chain connects TRBV19 to TRBJ1-2; 9 bases map to TRBD1. With 6 bases clipped from V and 1 base from J, the junction kept 15 bases outside the gene matches. Germline V gene data show CDR1 as LNHDA and CDR2 as SQIVND (reference sequence). The CDR3 sequence is 18 residues long. The CDR3 is CASSKTGTGIALNYGYTF. For the CDR3, the DNA is TGTGCCAGTAGCAAAACCGGGACAGGGATCGCTCTTAACTATGGCTACACCTTC.

The genes are TRBV28 and TRBJ2-2; D ambiguous. Germline lookup yields CDR1 MDHEN and CDR2 SYDVKM. The CDR3 has 13 amino acids. Trimming pared 7 bases from V and 0 bases from J, leaving 6 bases between. CDR3 residues: CASTPTNTGELFF. The CDR3 DNA sequence: TGTGCCAGCACCCCCACGAACACCGGGGAGCTGTTTTTT.

This clone was observed a single time. The chain carries TRBV4-1 and TRBJ2-5; D gene unclear. Germline CDR1 reads MGHRA; CDR2 reads YSYEKL. CDR3 size: 14 residues. V gave up 2 bases and J gave up 7 bases, with 14 bases separating them. The CDR3 loop is CASSQSDTYMTQYF. Written as DNA, the CDR3 is TGCGCCAGCAGCCAATCAGACACGTATATGACCCAGTACTTC.

This clone has just a few counts. The genes are TRBV6-5 and TRBJ2-3; perhaps TRBD2 as D (5 bases). Germline CDR1 reads MNHEY; CDR2 reads SVGAGI. The length of the CDR3 is 15 residues. V was trimmed by 7 bases and J by 4 bases, leaving 18 bases between them. The CDR3 here is CASTGRMGSADTQYF. CDR3 coding DNA: TGTGCCAGCACCGGACGAATGGGGAGTGCAGATACGCAGTATTTT.

J is TRBJ2-3 and V is TRBV5-6; D might be TRBD1 (6 bases). Germline V gene sequence: CDR1 SGHDT, CDR2 YYEEEE. The CDR3 has 19 amino acids. Trimming shortened V by 2 bases and J by 4 bases, and 26 bases separated the two germline ends. The CDR3 sequence is CASSFSRIGWNRAADTQYF. As DNA, the CDR3 is TGTGCCAGCAGCTTCAGTAGAATAGGGTGGAACAGGGCGGCAGATACGCAGTATTTT.

This clone is a singleton in its sample. The chain has TRBV4-1 and TRBJ2-3, with TRBD2 identical over 7 bases. The CDR3 is 19 residues long. Germline V gives CDR1 MGHRA, CDR2 YSYEKL. V trimming: 4 bases; J trimming: 2 bases; junction bases outside the gene matches: 18. This chain's CDR3 is CASSPRGGSVSFYTDTQYF. As DNA, the CDR3 is TGCGCCAGCAGCCCTCGGGGCGGGAGCGTATCTTTTTACACAGATACGCAGTATTTT.

The V and J genes are TRBV25-1 and TRBJ1-6, with no clear D. The CDR3 loop spans 16 amino acids. The germline CDR1 and CDR2 sequences are MGHDK and SYGVNS. V was cut by 3 bases and J by 2 bases, with 11 bases left in between. The DNA for the CDR3 is TGTGCCAGCAGTGACCGGGAGGACCCCTATAATTCACCCCTCCACTTT. This sequence encodes CASSDREDPYNSPLHF.

The chain couples TRBV3-1 (or the pseudogene TRBV3-2) to TRBJ2-3, with TRBD1 matching over 12 bases. Trimming cost V 7 bases and J 4 bases; bases outside gene matches: 6. Germline V lookup: CDR1 LGHDT, CDR2 YNNKEL (reference sequence). The CDR3 spans 15 residues. The CDR3 bases are TGTGCCAGCACCACTGGGACAGGGGGCGCAGATACGCAGTATTTT. Translated: CASTTGTGGADTQYF.

This rearrangement joins TRBV9 to TRBJ2-3, with D hard to call. CDR3 size: 13 residues. Germline V lookup: CDR1 SGDLS, CDR2 YYNGEE. V lost 6 bases and J lost 1, with 9 bases in between. The CDR3 DNA sequence: TGTGCCAGCAAAAGCAGCGGCACAGATACGCAGTATTTT. This codes for CASKSSGTDTQYF.

This chain links TRBV27 with TRBJ1-3; D gene uncertain. V was clipped by 8 bases and J by 4 bases, with 9 bases between them. CDR1 is MNHEY and CDR2 is SMNVEV in the germline V gene (reference sequence). The CDR3 totals 12 residues. Written as DNA, the CDR3 is TGTGCCAGCGGCTCCTCCGGAAACACCATATATTTT. It is translated as CASGSSGNTIYF.

The chain couples TRBV7-8 to TRBJ2-3; D is perhaps TRBD2 (7 bases). Trimming removed 5 bases at V and 5 bases at J, with 23 bases between. The CDR3 consists of 17 residues. The germline CDR1 and CDR2 sequences are SGHVS and FQNEAQ. DNA of the CDR3: TGTGCCAGCAGCACGACCCGAATCGGGGGGCGGCGAGATACGCAGTATTTT. Translating gives CASSTTRIGGRRDTQYF. Filled out from reference TRBV7-8 and TRBJ2-3, the complete variable domain reads GAGVSQSPRYKVAKRGQDVALRCDPISGHVSLFWYQQALGQGPEFLTYFQNEAQLDKSGLPSDRFFAERPEGSVSTLKIQRTQQEDSAVYLCASSTTRIGGRRDTQYFGPGTRLTVL.

The chain joins TRBV28 to TRBJ2-5, with 7 positions matching TRBD1. The V and J ends lost 3 bases and 7 bases, in that order; junction bases with no gene match: 8. The CDR3 totals 14 residues. CDR1 and CDR2 from the germline V gene are MDHEN and SYDVKM. The DNA of the CDR3 is TGTGCCAGCAGTTTGCCAGGGGGTCTTGGGACCCAGTACTTC. Its protein product is CASSLPGGLGTQYF.

The gene calls are TRBV25-1 and TRBJ2-7, with 11 bases that match TRBD2. V was pared by 8 bases and J by 0 bases, with 3 bases of the junction left unmatched. This CDR3 spans 14 amino acids. Germline V lookup: CDR1 MGHDK, CDR2 SYGVNS. The CDR3 here is CASGTSGHSYEQYF. The CDR3 DNA follows: TGTGCCAGCGGGACTAGCGGACACTCCTACGAGCAGTACTTC.

The V and J genes are TRBV7-2 and TRBJ2-7; no reliable D call. CDR1 and CDR2 (germline): SGHTA, FQGNSA. The length of the CDR3 is 11 residues. Trimming pared 5 bases from V and 1 base from J, leaving 3 bases between. The CDR3 spells CASSVSYEQYF. The CDR3 DNA sequence: TGTGCCAGCAGCGTATCCTACGAGCAGTACTTC.

The rearrangement uses TRBV27 and TRBJ1-2; 10 bases are shared with TRBD1. Germline CDR1 MNHEY, CDR2 SMNVEV (reference sequence). Losses at the gene ends were 6 bases for V and 4 bases for J; bases not matched to a gene: 2. The CDR3 totals 13 residues. The CDR3 protein is CASRGTGVYGYTF. In DNA, the CDR3 is TGTGCCAGCAGGGGGACAGGGGTCTATGGCTACACCTTC.

The chain links TRBV5-1 to TRBJ2-1; D possibly corresponds to TRBD2 (6 bases). In germline, CDR1 is SGHRS, CDR2 YFSETQ. Deletions cut 3 bases from V and 4 bases from J, with 14 bases between. There are 15 residues in the CDR3. The CDR3 region has the DNA TGCGCCAGCAGCTCGTCTGGCGGGGATTACAATGAGCAGTTCTTC. It specifies CASSSSGGDYNEQFF.

V usage is TRBV25-1 and J usage is TRBJ1-1; TRBD1 matches at 10 bases. The germline V gene has CDR1 MGHDK and CDR2 SYGVNS. J was trimmed by 3 bases and V by 8 bases; bases with no gene match: 6. This CDR3 has 14 amino acids. DNA of the CDR3: TGTGCCAGCGCCTTGACAGGGGGCTACACTGAAGCTTTCTTT. Protein product: CASALTGGYTEAFF.

V is TRBV29-1 and J is TRBJ2-7, with 8 bases identical to TRBD1. Germline V lookup: CDR1 SQVTM, CDR2 ANQGSEA. Trimming cost V 2 bases and J 4 bases; bases outside gene matches: 4. CDR3 length: 13 amino acids. The CDR3 loop is CSVEQGAEYEQYF. In nucleotides, the CDR3 is TGCAGCGTTGAACAGGGGGCTGAGTACGAGCAGTACTTC.

The chain combines TRBV5-6 with TRBJ1-2; no clear D gene. V was pared by 0 bases and J by 1 base, with 13 bases between. Per the germline V gene, CDR1 is SGHDT and CDR2 is YYEEEE. The CDR3 sequence is 16 residues long. The CDR3 loop reads CASSLAGRSGNYGYTF. CDR3 bases: TGTGCCAGCAGCTTGGCCGGTAGGAGCGGTAACTATGGCTACACCTTC.

This chain uses TRBV4-1 with TRBJ1-1; TRBD1 matches at 7 bases. After removal of 0 bases from V and 10 bases from J, the junction contained 14 bases not matched to a gene. The CDR3 is 16 amino acids. Germline lookup yields CDR1 MGHRA and CDR2 YSYEKL. CDR3: CASSQEGTNNQGGAFF. The CDR3 DNA reads as TGCGCCAGCAGCCAAGAGGGAACAAACAACCAGGGGGGAGCTTTCTTT.

This clone was counted a single time. The V and J genes are TRBV28 and TRBJ2-5, with TRBD1 identical over 7 bases. There are 14 residues in the CDR3. V lost 6 bases to trimming and J lost 6 bases; unmatched junction nucleotides: 10. The germline CDR1 and CDR2 sequences are MDHEN and SYDVKM. CDR3: CASSTGQPGQTQYF. In DNA form, the CDR3 reads TGTGCCAGCAGCACGGGACAGCCAGGGCAGACCCAGTACTTC.

This chain uses TRBV6-5 with TRBJ1-4; 8 nucleotides line up with TRBD1. J lost 7 bases, V lost 6 bases, and 7 bases had no gene match. The germline V gene has CDR1 MNHEY and CDR2 SVGAGI. This CDR3 contains 14 residues. The DNA of the CDR3 is TGTGCCAGCAGGAAGGGACAGGCGGGTGAAAAACTGTTTTTT. Translation gives CASRKGQAGEKLFF.